This T cell receptor (beta chain) comes out of a study of blood T cell repertoires in COVID-19. Overall study: The United States, Italy and Spain provided the acute and convalescent COVID-19 samples.

Participants, about 18 to 90 years old, spanned 24 US areas. Germline V CDR1 and CDR2: SGHVS, FQNEAQ. The CDR3 consists of 15 residues. Trimming took 3 bases from V and 4 from J, leaving 15 bases between them. Data came from immunoSEQ multiplex PCR; TCRdb stores just in-frame clones and leaves some out. The sample lists about 250,000 clones, 87% occurring once. The sequenced sample was PBMCs or T cells enriched from blood (not recorded which). The J gene is TRBJ1-1, the V gene TRBV7-8; maybe TRBD1 (5 bases). The sequence came from a woman aged 30 to 39 with acute COVID-19. The CDR3: CASSFRGGISTEAFF. The CDR3 nucleotides read TGTGCCAGCAGCTTTCGGGGGGGGATAAGCACTGAAGCTTTCTTT.